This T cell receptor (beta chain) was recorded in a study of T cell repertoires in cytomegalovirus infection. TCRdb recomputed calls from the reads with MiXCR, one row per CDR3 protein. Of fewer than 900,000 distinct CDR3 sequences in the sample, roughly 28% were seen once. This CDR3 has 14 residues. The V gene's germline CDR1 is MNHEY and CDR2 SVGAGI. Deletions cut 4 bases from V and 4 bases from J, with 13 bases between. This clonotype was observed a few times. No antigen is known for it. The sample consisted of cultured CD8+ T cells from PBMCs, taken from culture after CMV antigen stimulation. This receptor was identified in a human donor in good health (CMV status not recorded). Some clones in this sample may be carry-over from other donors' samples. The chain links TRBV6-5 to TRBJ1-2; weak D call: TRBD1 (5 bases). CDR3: CASSWGMGLYGYTF. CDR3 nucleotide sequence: TGTGCCAGCAGTTGGGGGATGGGACTCTATGGCTACACCTTC.